Listed below are T cell receptor beta chains from one sample, sequenced in a study of CD8+CD57+ T cells in acquired aplastic anemia. TCRdb reanalysed the reads using MiXCR and keeps one entry per CDR3 protein. The sample has approximately 65,000 distinct CDR3 sequences; roughly 54% are singletons. Sequenced sample: sorted CD4+, CD8+, or CD8+CD57+ T cells (not recorded which) from PBMCs. Every receptor here comes from a human donor in good health, serving as a control. Each CDR3 is given with its conserved first and last residue. A D gene is named only where the DNA matches it firmly. Some rows mark clone size as missing; the rest say once, few, many or name a class of expanded clone.

cdr3_aa: CATHLYSLRAVNTEAFF
cdr3_nt: TGTGCCACCCACTTATATAGCCTACGAGCAGTGAACACTGAAGCTTTCTTT
d_call: -
j_call: TRBJ1-1
v_call: TRBV24-1
clone_size: -

cdr3_aa: CASSPDGGGTDTQYF
cdr3_nt: TGTGCCAGCAGCCCGGACGGAGGGGGCACAGATACGCAGTATTTT
d_call: -
j_call: TRBJ2-3
v_call: TRBV5-6
clone_size: many

cdr3_aa: CASSPLAGVGTDTQYF
cdr3_nt: TGTGCCAGCTCACCACTAGCGGGGGTTGGCACAGATACGCAGTATTTT
d_call: TRBD2
j_call: TRBJ2-3
v_call: TRBV18
clone_size: -

cdr3_aa: CASSQDAAGSSYEQYF
cdr3_nt: TGTGCCAGCAGCCAAGACGCGGCGGGATCCTCCTACGAGCAGTACTTC
d_call: -
j_call: TRBJ2-7
v_call: TRBV3-1
clone_size: many

cdr3_aa: CASSSRAGELFF
cdr3_nt: TGTGCCAGTAGTAGTCGGGCCGGGGAGCTGTTTTTT
d_call: -
j_call: TRBJ2-2
v_call: TRBV19
clone_size: -

cdr3_aa: CASRTARTRGNEQFF
cdr3_nt: TGTGCCAGCAGGACGGCCCGGACTAGGGGCAATGAGCAGTTCTTC
d_call: TRBD2
j_call: TRBJ2-1
v_call: TRBV7-9
clone_size: many

cdr3_aa: CASRVGQINSPLHF
cdr3_nt: TGTGCCAGCAGAGTAGGACAGATTAATTCACCCCTCCACTTT
d_call: -
j_call: TRBJ1-6
v_call: TRBV6-1
clone_size: -

cdr3_aa: CSARFGGRAGYNEQFF
cdr3_nt: TGCAGTGCTAGATTCGGAGGGAGGGCCGGGTACAATGAGCAGTTCTTC
d_call: TRBD2
j_call: TRBJ2-1
v_call: TRBV20-1
clone_size: once

cdr3_aa: CASSIKGALEQYF
cdr3_nt: TGTGCCAGTAGTATAAAGGGGGCGCTCGAGCAGTACTTC
d_call: TRBD1
j_call: TRBJ2-7
v_call: TRBV19
clone_size: -

cdr3_aa: CASRTTGDGYTF
cdr3_nt: TGTGCCAGCAGGACGACAGGGGATGGCTACACCTTC
d_call: TRBD1
j_call: TRBJ1-2
v_call: TRBV9
clone_size: -

cdr3_aa: CATSRESGNNSPLHF
cdr3_nt: TGTGCCACCAGCAGAGAGTCCGGGAACAATTCACCCCTCCACTTT
d_call: -
j_call: TRBJ1-6
v_call: TRBV15
clone_size: -

cdr3_aa: CSVDRGGNTIYF
cdr3_nt: TGCAGCGTAGACAGGGGCGGAAACACCATATATTTT
d_call: TRBD1
j_call: TRBJ1-3
v_call: TRBV29-1
clone_size: -

cdr3_aa: CASRTGPGQPQHF
cdr3_nt: TGTGCCAGCAGGACAGGGCCAGGTCAGCCCCAGCATTTT
d_call: TRBD1
j_call: TRBJ1-5
v_call: TRBV2
clone_size: -

cdr3_aa: CASSLQGDHEQYF
cdr3_nt: TGTGCCAGCAGCTTGCAGGGGGACCACGAGCAGTACTTC
d_call: TRBD1
j_call: TRBJ2-7
v_call: TRBV5-4
clone_size: -

cdr3_aa: CATSDDGAGTGETQYF
cdr3_nt: TGTGCCACCAGTGATGACGGGGCGGGCACCGGGGAGACCCAGTACTTC
d_call: -
j_call: TRBJ2-5
v_call: TRBV24-1
clone_size: once

cdr3_aa: CASSMDRGQETQYF
cdr3_nt: TGTGCCAGTAGTATGGACAGGGGGCAAGAGACCCAGTACTTC
d_call: TRBD1
j_call: TRBJ2-5
v_call: TRBV19
clone_size: -

cdr3_aa: CASTAQTGLETQYF
cdr3_nt: TGTGCCAGCACCGCACAGACAGGGTTGGAGACCCAGTACTTC
d_call: TRBD1
j_call: TRBJ2-5
v_call: TRBV7-9
clone_size: -

cdr3_aa: CASISLGQGNTEAFF
cdr3_nt: TGTGCCAGCATATCCCTGGGACAGGGGAACACTGAAGCTTTCTTT
d_call: TRBD1
j_call: TRBJ1-1
v_call: TRBV9
clone_size: -

cdr3_aa: CASNSGGHPYEQYF
cdr3_nt: TGTGCCAGCAATAGCGGGGGCCATCCCTACGAGCAGTACTTC
d_call: TRBD2
j_call: TRBJ2-7
v_call: TRBV19
clone_size: -

cdr3_aa: CAIGASSLVVAGQETQYF
cdr3_nt: TGTGCCATCGGCGCCAGCAGCTTGGTGGTAGCAGGGCAAGAGACCCAGTACTTC
d_call: -
j_call: TRBJ2-5
v_call: TRBV10-3
clone_size: -

cdr3_aa: CASSLAGLSGSSQEQFF
cdr3_nt: TGCGCCAGCAGCTTGGCCGGGCTTAGCGGGTCGTCCCAGGAGCAGTTCTTC
d_call: TRBD2
j_call: TRBJ2-1
v_call: TRBV5-1
clone_size: many

cdr3_aa: CASSYAGPGPLHF
cdr3_nt: TGTGCCAGCAGTTACGCTGGACCGGGACCCCTCCACTTT
d_call: -
j_call: TRBJ1-6
v_call: TRBV6-5
clone_size: many

cdr3_aa: CSARGSRNNSPLHF
cdr3_nt: TGCAGTGCTAGGGGTAGTAGAAATAATTCACCCCTCCACTTT
d_call: -
j_call: TRBJ1-6
v_call: TRBV20-1
clone_size: once

cdr3_aa: CASSWDTDTQYF
cdr3_nt: TGTGCCAGCAGCTGGGACACAGATACGCAGTATTTT
d_call: -
j_call: TRBJ2-3
v_call: TRBV9
clone_size: -

cdr3_aa: CASSQVRAFLEKLFF
cdr3_nt: TGTGCCAGCAGCCAAGTTAGGGCCTTCCTTGAAAAACTGTTTTTT
d_call: -
j_call: TRBJ1-4
v_call: TRBV4-2
clone_size: many

cdr3_aa: CSARDERTDTQYF
cdr3_nt: TGCAGTGCTAGAGACGAACGCACAGATACGCAGTATTTT
d_call: -
j_call: TRBJ2-3
v_call: TRBV20-1
clone_size: -

cdr3_aa: CASSQRRTTYNSPLHF
cdr3_nt: TGTGCCAGCAGCCAGCGTCGGACCACGTATAATTCACCCCTCCACTTT
d_call: -
j_call: TRBJ1-6
v_call: TRBV7-8
clone_size: -

cdr3_aa: CASSSTGTETQYF
cdr3_nt: TGTGCCAGCAGCTCGACAGGGACGGAGACCCAGTACTTC
d_call: TRBD1
j_call: TRBJ2-5
v_call: TRBV7-9
clone_size: once

cdr3_aa: CASSWIGMTNTEAFF
cdr3_nt: TGCGCCAGCAGTTGGATAGGGATGACGAACACTGAAGCTTTCTTT
d_call: -
j_call: TRBJ1-1
v_call: TRBV10-2
clone_size: -

cdr3_aa: CASRIDRASNQPQHF
cdr3_nt: TGTGCCAGTCGTATAGACAGGGCTTCCAATCAGCCCCAGCATTTT
d_call: TRBD1
j_call: TRBJ1-5
v_call: TRBV19
clone_size: once

cdr3_aa: CSASRTSGAGNSPLHF
cdr3_nt: TGCAGTGCTTCCCGGACTAGCGGGGCGGGAAATTCACCCCTCCACTTT
d_call: -
j_call: TRBJ1-6
v_call: TRBV20-1
clone_size: once

cdr3_aa: CASSLWTGGEAHF
cdr3_nt: TGTGCCAGCAGCCTCTGGACAGGGGGAGAAGCCCACTTT
d_call: TRBD1
j_call: TRBJ1-6
v_call: TRBV5-6
clone_size: many

cdr3_aa: CASSINYREMQSQQFF
cdr3_nt: TGTGCCAGCAGCATCAATTACAGGGAGATGCAGAGTCAGCAGTTCTTC
d_call: -
j_call: TRBJ2-1
v_call: TRBV9
clone_size: many

cdr3_aa: CASSLVSSGNEQFF
cdr3_nt: TGTGCCAGCAGCTTAGTTAGCTCCGGGAATGAGCAGTTCTTC
d_call: -
j_call: TRBJ2-1
v_call: TRBV11-1
clone_size: -

cdr3_aa: CASSKVADNEQFF
cdr3_nt: TGTGCCAGTAGTAAAGTGGCGGACAATGAGCAGTTCTTC
d_call: -
j_call: TRBJ2-1
v_call: TRBV19
clone_size: medium-sized

cdr3_aa: CASSYSPGTDTQYF
cdr3_nt: TGTGCCAGCAGTTACTCTCCCGGCACAGATACGCAGTATTTT
d_call: -
j_call: TRBJ2-3
v_call: TRBV6-5
clone_size: many

cdr3_aa: CASSLLASYEQYF
cdr3_nt: TGTGCCAGCAGCCTACTAGCGAGTTACGAGCAGTACTTC
d_call: TRBD2
j_call: TRBJ2-7
v_call: TRBV7-2
clone_size: -

cdr3_aa: CATSERTGSGEKLFF
cdr3_nt: TGTGCCACCAGTGAGCGGACAGGGAGTGGCGAAAAACTGTTTTTT
d_call: TRBD1
j_call: TRBJ1-4
v_call: TRBV24-1
clone_size: -

cdr3_aa: CASTNGGLARHNEQFF
cdr3_nt: TGTGCCAGCACCAACGGCGGACTAGCGAGACACAATGAGCAGTTCTTC
d_call: TRBD2
j_call: TRBJ2-1
v_call: TRBV5-4
clone_size: -

cdr3_aa: CASSVFERQETQYF
cdr3_nt: TGTGCCAGCAGCGTATTCGAGCGGCAAGAGACCCAGTACTTC
d_call: -
j_call: TRBJ2-5
v_call: TRBV9
clone_size: -

cdr3_aa: CASSDDRAPLF
cdr3_nt: TGTGCCAGCAGTGATGACAGGGCCCCCCTTTTT
d_call: TRBD1
j_call: TRBJ1-4
v_call: TRBV2
clone_size: -

cdr3_aa: CSVRTEMNTEAFF
cdr3_nt: TGCAGCGTTCGCACAGAGATGAACACTGAAGCTTTCTTT
d_call: -
j_call: TRBJ1-1
v_call: TRBV29-1
clone_size: few

cdr3_aa: CATSRGRGYGYTF
cdr3_nt: TGTGCCACCAGCAGGGGCCGGGGCTATGGCTACACCTTC
d_call: -
j_call: TRBJ1-2
v_call: TRBV15
clone_size: -

cdr3_aa: CASSGPPGGNSYEQYF
cdr3_nt: TGTGCCAGCAGTGGCCCCCCGGGGGGTAACTCCTACGAGCAGTACTTC
d_call: TRBD2
j_call: TRBJ2-7
v_call: TRBV25-1
clone_size: -

cdr3_aa: CSVVVGVNTEAFF
cdr3_nt: TGCAGCGTGGTCGTAGGGGTGAACACTGAAGCTTTCTTT
d_call: -
j_call: TRBJ1-1
v_call: TRBV29-1
clone_size: -

cdr3_aa: CASSISGTGYEQYF
cdr3_nt: TGTGCCAGCAGCATAAGCGGGACAGGATACGAGCAGTACTTC
d_call: -
j_call: TRBJ2-7
v_call: TRBV5-4
clone_size: many

cdr3_aa: CASSFRGNSPLHF
cdr3_nt: TGTGCCAGCAGCTTCAGGGGCAATTCACCCCTCCACTTT
d_call: -
j_call: TRBJ1-6
v_call: TRBV7-9
clone_size: -

cdr3_aa: CASSELPRGEQFF
cdr3_nt: TGTGCCAGCAGTGAATTGCCCAGGGGCGAGCAGTTCTTC
d_call: -
j_call: TRBJ2-1
v_call: TRBV25-1
clone_size: -

cdr3_aa: CASRTRLAGGSYEQYF
cdr3_nt: TGCGCCAGCAGAACCAGACTAGCGGGAGGGTCCTACGAGCAGTACTTC
d_call: TRBD2
j_call: TRBJ2-7
v_call: TRBV5-1
clone_size: many

cdr3_aa: CSVGDSQNYGYTF
cdr3_nt: TGCAGCGTTGGGGACAGTCAGAACTATGGCTACACCTTC
d_call: TRBD1
j_call: TRBJ1-2
v_call: TRBV29-1
clone_size: -